The T cell receptor (beta chain) under discussion was sequenced for a study of blood T cells in healthy people across ages. Using a J-beta primer mix together with a sample-barcoded 5' primer, a second PCR was run for about 6 to 12 cycles. The authors tagged each cDNA molecule using a template-switch adaptor with 12 random nucleotides. TCRdb reprocessed the 5' RACE reads with MiXCR, giving one entry per CDR3 protein. The data contain fewer than 2,000,000 distinct CDR3 sequences, more than 35% of them singletons. The authors extracted at least 5.5 micrograms of total RNA per sample. The material sequenced was blood. This receptor was taken from a human donor in good health.

The CDR3 here is CSASLPDTDTQYF. The CDR3 DNA is TGCAGTGCTAGCTTGCCCGACACAGATACGCAGTATTTT. The gene calls are TRBV20-1 and TRBJ2-3; no definite D call. The CDR3 has 13 residues. Germline V CDR1 and CDR2: DFQATT, SNEGSKA (reference sequence). Between the trimmed V and J ends, which lost 3 bases and 2 bases, there was a span of 9 bases.